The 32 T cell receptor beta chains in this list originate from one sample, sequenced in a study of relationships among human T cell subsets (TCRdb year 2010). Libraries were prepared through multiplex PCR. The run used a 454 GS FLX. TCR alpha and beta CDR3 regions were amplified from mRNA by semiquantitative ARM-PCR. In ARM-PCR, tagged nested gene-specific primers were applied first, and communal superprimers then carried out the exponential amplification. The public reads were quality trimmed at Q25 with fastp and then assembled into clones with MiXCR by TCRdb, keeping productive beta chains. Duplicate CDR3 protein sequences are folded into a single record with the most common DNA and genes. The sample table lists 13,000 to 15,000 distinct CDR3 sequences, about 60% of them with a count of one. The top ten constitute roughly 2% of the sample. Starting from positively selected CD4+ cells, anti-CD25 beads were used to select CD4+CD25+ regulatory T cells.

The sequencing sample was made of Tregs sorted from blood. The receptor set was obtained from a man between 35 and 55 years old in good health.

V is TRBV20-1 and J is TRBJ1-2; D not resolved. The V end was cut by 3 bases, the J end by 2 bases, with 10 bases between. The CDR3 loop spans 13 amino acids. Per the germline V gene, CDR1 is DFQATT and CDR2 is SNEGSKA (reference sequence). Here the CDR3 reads CSARVLINYGYTF. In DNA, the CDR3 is TGCAGTGCTAGGGTGCTCATCAACTATGGCTACACCTTC.

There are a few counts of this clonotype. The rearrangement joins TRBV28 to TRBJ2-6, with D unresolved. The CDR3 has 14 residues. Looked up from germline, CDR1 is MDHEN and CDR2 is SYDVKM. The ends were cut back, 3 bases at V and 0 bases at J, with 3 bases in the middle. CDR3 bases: TGTGCCAGCAGTTTGATCTCTGGGGCCAACGTCCTGACTTTC. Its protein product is CASSLISGANVLTF.

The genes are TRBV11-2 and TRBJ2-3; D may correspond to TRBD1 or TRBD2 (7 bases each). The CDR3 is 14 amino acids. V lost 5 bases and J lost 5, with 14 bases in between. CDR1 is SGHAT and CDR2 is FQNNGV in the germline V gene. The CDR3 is CASSPGGRGDTQYF. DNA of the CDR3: TGTGCCAGCAGCCCAGGGGGGAGGGGAGATACGCAGTATTTT.

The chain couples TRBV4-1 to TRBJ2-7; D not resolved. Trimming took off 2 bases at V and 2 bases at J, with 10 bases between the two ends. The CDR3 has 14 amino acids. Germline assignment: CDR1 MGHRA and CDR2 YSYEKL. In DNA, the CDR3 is TGCGCCAGCAGCCAACTGCAAACCGCCTACGAGCAGTACTTC. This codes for CASSQLQTAYEQYF.

The CDR3 loop reads CASFPRASKTNEQFF. CDR3 DNA sequence: TGCGCCAGCTTCCCTCGGGCCTCGAAGACGAATGAGCAGTTCTTC. The V and J genes are TRBV5-1 and TRBJ2-1; D is undetermined. The V and J ends lost 7 bases and 7 bases respectively, with 21 bases between them. The CDR3 extends over 15 amino acids. Germline CDR1 SGHRS, CDR2 YFSETQ.

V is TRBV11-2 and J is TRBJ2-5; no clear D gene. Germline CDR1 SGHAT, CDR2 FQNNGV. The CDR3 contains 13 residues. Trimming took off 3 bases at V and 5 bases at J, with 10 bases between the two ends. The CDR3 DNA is TGTGCCAGCAGCTTTGGGGAAGGGGAGACCCAGTACTTC. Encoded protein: CASSFGEGETQYF.

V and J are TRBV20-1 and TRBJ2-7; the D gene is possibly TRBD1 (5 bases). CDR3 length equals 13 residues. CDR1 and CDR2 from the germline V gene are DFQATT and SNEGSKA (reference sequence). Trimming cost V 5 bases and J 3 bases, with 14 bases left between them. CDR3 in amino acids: CSALPGHLYEQYF. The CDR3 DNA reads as TGCAGTGCTTTACCCGGACACCTCTACGAGCAGTACTTC.

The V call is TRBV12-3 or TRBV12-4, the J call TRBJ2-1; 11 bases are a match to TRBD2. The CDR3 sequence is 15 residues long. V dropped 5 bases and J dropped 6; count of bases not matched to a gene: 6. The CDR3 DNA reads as TGTGCCAGCAGTCTTGCTAGCGGGGGGAGCAATGAGCAGTTCTTC. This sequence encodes CASSLASGGSNEQFF.

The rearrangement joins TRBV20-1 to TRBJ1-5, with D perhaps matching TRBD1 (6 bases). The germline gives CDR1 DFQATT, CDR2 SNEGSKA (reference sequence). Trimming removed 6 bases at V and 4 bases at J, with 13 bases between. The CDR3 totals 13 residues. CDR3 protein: CSAMTGSNQPQHF. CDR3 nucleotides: TGCAGTGCGATGACAGGCAGTAATCAGCCCCAGCATTTT.

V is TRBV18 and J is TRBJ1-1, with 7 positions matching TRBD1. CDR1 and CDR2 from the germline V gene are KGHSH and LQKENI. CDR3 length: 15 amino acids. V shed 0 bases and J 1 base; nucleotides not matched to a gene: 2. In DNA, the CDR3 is TGTGCCAGCTCACCACCGACAGGGCAGAACACTGAAGCTTTCTTT. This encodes CASSPPTGQNTEAFF.

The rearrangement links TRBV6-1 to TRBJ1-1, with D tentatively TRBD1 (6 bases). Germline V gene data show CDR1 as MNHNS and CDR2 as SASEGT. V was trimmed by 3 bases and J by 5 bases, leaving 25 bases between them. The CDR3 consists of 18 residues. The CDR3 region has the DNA TGTGCCAGCAGTGAGCTTGGCTTCAGGAGGAGGGGGGGAACTGAAGCTTTCTTT. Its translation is CASSELGFRRRGGTEAFF.

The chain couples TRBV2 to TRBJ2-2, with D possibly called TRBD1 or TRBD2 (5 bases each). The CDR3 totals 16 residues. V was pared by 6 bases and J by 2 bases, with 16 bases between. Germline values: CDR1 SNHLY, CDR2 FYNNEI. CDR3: CASSGTANTNTGELFF. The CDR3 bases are TGTGCCAGCAGCGGGACCGCGAATACTAACACCGGGGAGCTGTTTTTT.

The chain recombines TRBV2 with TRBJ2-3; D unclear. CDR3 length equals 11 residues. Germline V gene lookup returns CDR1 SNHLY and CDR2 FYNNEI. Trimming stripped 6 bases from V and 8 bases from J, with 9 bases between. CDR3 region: CASSQSGTQYF. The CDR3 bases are TGTGCCAGCAGCCAGAGTGGTACGCAGTATTTT.

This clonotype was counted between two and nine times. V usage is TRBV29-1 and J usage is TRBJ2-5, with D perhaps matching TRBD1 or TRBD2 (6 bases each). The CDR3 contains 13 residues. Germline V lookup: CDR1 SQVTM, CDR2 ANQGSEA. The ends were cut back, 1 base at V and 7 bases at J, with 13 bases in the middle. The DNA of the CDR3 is TGCAGCGTTGAAGCCGAGGGGGGCATGACCCAGTACTTC. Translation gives CSVEAEGGMTQYF. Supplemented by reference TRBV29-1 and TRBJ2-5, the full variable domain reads SAVISQKPSRDICQRGTSLTIQCQVDSQVTMMFWYRQQPGQSLTLIATANQGSEATYESGFVIDKFPISRPNLTFSTLTVSNMSPEDSSIYLCSVEAEGGMTQYFGPGTRLLVL.

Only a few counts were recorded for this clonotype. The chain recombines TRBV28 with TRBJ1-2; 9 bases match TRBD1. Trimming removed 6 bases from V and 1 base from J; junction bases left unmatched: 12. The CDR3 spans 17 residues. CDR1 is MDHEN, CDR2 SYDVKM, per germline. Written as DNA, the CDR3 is TGTGCCAGCAGATCCGGGACAGGGAGCCCCGATAACTATGGCTACACCTTC. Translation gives CASRSGTGSPDNYGYTF.

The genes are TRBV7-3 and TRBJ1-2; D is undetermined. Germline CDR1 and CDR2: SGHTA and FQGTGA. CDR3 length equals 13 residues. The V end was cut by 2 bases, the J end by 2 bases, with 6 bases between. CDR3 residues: CASSLQPNYGYTF. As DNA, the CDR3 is TGTGCCAGCAGCTTACAGCCAAACTATGGCTACACCTTC. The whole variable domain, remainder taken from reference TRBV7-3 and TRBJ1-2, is GAGVSQTPSNKVTEKGKYVELRCDPISGHTALYWYRQSLGQGPEFLIYFQGTGAADDSGLPNDRFFAVRPEGSVSTLKIQRTERGDSAVYLCASSLQPNYGYTFGSGTRLTVV.

CDR3 DNA: TGCAGTGCTAGAGAAGGGGGCACTGAAGCTTTCTTT. Translation gives CSAREGGTEAFF. This chain connects TRBV20-1 to TRBJ1-1, with TRBD1 as a possible D gene (6 bases). The CDR3 is 12 amino acids. Trimming shortened V by 0 bases and J by 4 bases, and 6 bases separated the two germline ends. Germline lookup yields CDR1 DFQATT and CDR2 SNEGSKA (reference sequence).

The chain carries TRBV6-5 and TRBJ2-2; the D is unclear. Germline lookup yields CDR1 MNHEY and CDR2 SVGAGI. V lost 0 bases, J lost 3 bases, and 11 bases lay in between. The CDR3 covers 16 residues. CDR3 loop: CASSYSLHRDTGELFF. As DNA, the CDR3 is TGTGCCAGCAGTTACTCGCTCCACCGGGACACCGGGGAGCTGTTTTTT.

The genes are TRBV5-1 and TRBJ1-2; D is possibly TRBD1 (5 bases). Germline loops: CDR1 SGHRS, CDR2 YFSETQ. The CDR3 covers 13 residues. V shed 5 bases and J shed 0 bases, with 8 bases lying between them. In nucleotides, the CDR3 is TGCGCCAGCAGGCCGACAGCTAACTATGGCTACACCTTC. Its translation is CASRPTANYGYTF.

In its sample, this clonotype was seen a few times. The CDR3 sequence is CASSLGLEGNTIYF. In DNA form, the CDR3 reads TGTGCCAGCAGTTTAGGTCTGGAAGGAAACACCATATATTTT. V is TRBV28 and J is TRBJ1-3; D call uncertain. The CDR3 runs 14 residues. CDR1 is MDHEN and CDR2 is SYDVKM in the germline V gene. Between the trimmed V and J ends, which lost 2 bases and 4 bases, there was a span of 9 bases.

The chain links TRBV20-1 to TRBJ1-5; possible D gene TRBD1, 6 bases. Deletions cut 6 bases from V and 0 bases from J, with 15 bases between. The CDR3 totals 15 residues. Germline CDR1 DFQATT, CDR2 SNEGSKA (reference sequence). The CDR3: CSAQQGVYSNQPQHF. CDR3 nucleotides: TGCAGTGCCCAACAGGGAGTGTATAGCAATCAGCCCCAGCATTTT.

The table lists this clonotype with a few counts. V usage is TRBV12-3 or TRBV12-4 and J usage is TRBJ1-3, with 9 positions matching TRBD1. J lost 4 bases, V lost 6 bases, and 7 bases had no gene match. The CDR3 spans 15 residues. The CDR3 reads CASRTPGQGGNTIYF. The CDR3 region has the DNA TGTGCCAGCAGAACTCCGGGACAGGGCGGAAACACCATATATTTT.

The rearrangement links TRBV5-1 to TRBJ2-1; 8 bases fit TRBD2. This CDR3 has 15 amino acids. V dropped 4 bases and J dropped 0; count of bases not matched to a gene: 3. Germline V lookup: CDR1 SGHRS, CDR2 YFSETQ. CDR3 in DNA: TGCGCCAGCAGCCCGGGGGGGCACTCCTACAATGAGCAGTTCTTC. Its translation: CASSPGGHSYNEQFF.

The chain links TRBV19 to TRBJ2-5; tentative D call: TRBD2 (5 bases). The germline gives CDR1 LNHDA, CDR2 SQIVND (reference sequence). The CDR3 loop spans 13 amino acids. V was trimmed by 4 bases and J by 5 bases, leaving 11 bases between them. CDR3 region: CASSNTRGETQYF. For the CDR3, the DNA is TGTGCCAGTAGTAATACGCGAGGGGAGACCCAGTACTTC.

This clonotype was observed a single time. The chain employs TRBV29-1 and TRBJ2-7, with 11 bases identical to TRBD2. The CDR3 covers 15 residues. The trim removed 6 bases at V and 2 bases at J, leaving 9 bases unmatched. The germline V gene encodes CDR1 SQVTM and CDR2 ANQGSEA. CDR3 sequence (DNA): TGCAGCGTGTACAAGGGACTAGCGGACCCCTACGAGCAGTACTTC. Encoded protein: CSVYKGLADPYEQYF.

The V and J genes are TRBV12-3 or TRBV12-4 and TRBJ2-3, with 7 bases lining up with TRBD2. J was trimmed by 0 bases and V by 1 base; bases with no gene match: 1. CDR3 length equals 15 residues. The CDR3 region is CASSLGGGSTDTQYF. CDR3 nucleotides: TGTGCCAGCAGTTTAGGCGGGGGTAGCACAGATACGCAGTATTTT.

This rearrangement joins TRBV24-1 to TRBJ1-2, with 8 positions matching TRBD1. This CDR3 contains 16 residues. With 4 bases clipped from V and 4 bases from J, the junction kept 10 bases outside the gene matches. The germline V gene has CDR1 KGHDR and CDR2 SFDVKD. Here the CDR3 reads CATSDPTRTGFYGYTF. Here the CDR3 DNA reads TGTGCCACCAGTGACCCCACCAGGACAGGGTTCTATGGCTACACCTTC.

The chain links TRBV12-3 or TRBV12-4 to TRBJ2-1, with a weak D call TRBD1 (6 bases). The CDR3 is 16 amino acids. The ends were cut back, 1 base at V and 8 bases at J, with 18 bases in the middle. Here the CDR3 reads CASSLGGQGQVDEQFF. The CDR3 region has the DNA TGTGCCAGCAGTTTAGGGGGGCAGGGGCAGGTCGATGAGCAGTTCTTC.

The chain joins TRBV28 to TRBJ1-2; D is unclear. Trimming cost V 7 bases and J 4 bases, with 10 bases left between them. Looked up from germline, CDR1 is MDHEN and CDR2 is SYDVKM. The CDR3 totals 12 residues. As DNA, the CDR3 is TGTGCCAGCACCCAGCGAAGCTATGGCTACACCTTC. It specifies CASTQRSYGYTF.

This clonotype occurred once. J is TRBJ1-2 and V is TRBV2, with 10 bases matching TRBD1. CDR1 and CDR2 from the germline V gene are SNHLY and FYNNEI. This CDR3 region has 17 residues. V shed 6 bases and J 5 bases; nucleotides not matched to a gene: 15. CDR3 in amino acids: CASSMVIRDRGGYGYTF. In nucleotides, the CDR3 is TGTGCCAGCAGCATGGTCATTCGGGACAGGGGAGGGTATGGCTACACCTTC.

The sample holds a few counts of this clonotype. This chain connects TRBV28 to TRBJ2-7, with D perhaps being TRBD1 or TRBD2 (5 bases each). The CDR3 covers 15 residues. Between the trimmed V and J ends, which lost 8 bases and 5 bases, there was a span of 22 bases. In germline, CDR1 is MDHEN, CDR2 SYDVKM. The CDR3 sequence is CASLGSAGRSDEQYF. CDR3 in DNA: TGTGCCAGCCTCGGGTCGGCAGGGAGATCTGACGAGCAGTACTTC.

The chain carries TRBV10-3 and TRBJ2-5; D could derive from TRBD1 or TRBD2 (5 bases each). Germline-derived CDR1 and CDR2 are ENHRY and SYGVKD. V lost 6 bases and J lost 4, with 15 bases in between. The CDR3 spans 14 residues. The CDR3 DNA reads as TGTGCCATCAGGACCACCCGGGACGGAGAGACCCAGTACTTC. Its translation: CAIRTTRDGETQYF.